The 19 T cell receptor beta chains below all came from one sample that was sequenced in a study of vaccination and CD4 T cells after COVID-19 (dated by TCRdb to between 2020 and 2023). The receptor library was made with PCR. Sequencing was performed on an Illumina iSeq 100. DNA from cultured CD4+ T cells underwent TCR sequencing with the Oncomine TCR Beta short-read assay at the Johns Hopkins FTIC core. In TCRdb, the public reads were trimmed at Q25 with fastp and aligned with MiXCR, with productive beta chains retained. Every distinct CDR3 protein forms one entry, paired with its most common genes and DNA. This sample is represented by some 16,000 distinct CDR3 sequences; approximately 50% of them were singletons. The ten largest clones represent around 3.4% of the sample. For these receptors, no antigen is known. Interpreted using the paper, the treatment or condition label stands for: approximately nine-day PBMC culture with coronavirus spike peptide pools or control peptides (ViraFEST assay).

The input for sequencing was CD4+ T cells from blood, cultured in vitro, taken before SARS-CoV-2 vaccination. The receptors originated from a human donor who had recovered from COVID-19.

The CDR3 DNA is TGTGCCAGCAGGGATAAGGACAGAGGCAGTGGCTACACCTTC. It yields the protein CASRDKDRGSGYTF. The chain joins TRBV6-2 or TRBV6-3 to TRBJ1-2, with D possibly being TRBD1 (6 bases). This CDR3 is 14 amino acids long. The germline gives CDR1 MNHEY, CDR2 SVGEGT. Trimming removed 6 bases at V and 7 bases at J, with 18 bases between.

This chain uses TRBV5-6 with TRBJ2-3; D call uncertain. V gave up 5 bases and J gave up 0 bases, with 4 bases separating them. There are 12 residues in the CDR3. The V gene's germline CDR1 is SGHDT and CDR2 YYEEEE. CDR3 loop: CASSISTDTQYF. DNA for the CDR3: TGTGCCAGCAGTATAAGCACAGATACGCAGTATTTT.

The V gene is TRBV24-1, the J gene TRBJ2-1; D is possibly TRBD2 (6 bases). Trimming shortened V by 6 bases and J by 5 bases, and 13 bases separated the two germline ends. The CDR3 contains 14 residues. Germline assignment: CDR1 KGHDR and CDR2 SFDVKD. CDR3 residues: CATSRAGGNNEQFF. The DNA of the CDR3 is TGTGCCACCAGTCGCGCGGGCGGGAACAATGAGCAGTTCTTC.

This clonotype has only a few counts. The CDR3 bases are TGCAGTGCTAGGCTTCCCGGTCCCCCCAATCAGCCCCAGCATTTT. Amino acid sequence: CSARLPGPPNQPQHF. The chain combines TRBV20-1 with TRBJ1-5; D remains ambiguous. The CDR3 runs 15 residues. In germline, CDR1 is DFQATT, CDR2 SNEGSKA (reference sequence). Trimming pared 3 bases from V and 3 bases from J, leaving 15 bases between.

There are a few counts of this clonotype. The rearrangement uses TRBV7-9 and TRBJ1-2; 7 bases agree with TRBD1. This CDR3 contains 15 residues. In germline, CDR1 is SEHNR, CDR2 FQNEAQ (reference sequence). V shed 1 base and J 4 bases; nucleotides not matched to a gene: 6. The CDR3 coding sequence is TGTGCCAGCAGCTTAGTAGGGGGCGCTGGCTATGGCTACACCTTC. It translates to CASSLVGGAGYGYTF.

This clonotype was found a few times. The V call is TRBV27, the J call TRBJ2-5; D might be TRBD1 or TRBD2, each matching 5 bases. V was shortened by 3 bases and J by 4 bases, with 9 bases between the two germline ends. Germline loops: CDR1 MNHEY, CDR2 SMNVEV (reference sequence). The CDR3 sequence is 13 residues long. CDR3 nucleotide sequence: TGTGCCAGCAGTTTTAGAGGGGTAGAGACCCAGTACTTC. It translates to CASSFRGVETQYF.

This sequence joins TRBV6-1 and TRBJ1-5; 8 nucleotides match TRBD1. V dropped 5 bases and J dropped 3; count of bases not matched to a gene: 6. Germline V gene data show CDR1 as MNHNS and CDR2 as SASEGT. The CDR3 has 15 residues. This chain's CDR3 is CASSNGQGDNQPQHF. Here the CDR3 DNA reads TGTGCCAGCAGTAACGGACAGGGCGACAATCAGCCCCAGCATTTT.

The rearrangement joins TRBV7-2 to TRBJ1-3; D remains ambiguous. The CDR3 is made up of 16 amino acids. CDR1 SGHTA and CDR2 FQGNSA come from the germline V gene. V was clipped by 0 bases and J by 1 base, with 10 bases between them. CDR3 residues: CASSLAGRQSGNTIYF. CDR3 nucleotides: TGTGCCAGCAGCTTAGCAGGGCGCCAATCTGGAAACACCATATATTTT.

The CDR3 coding sequence is TGTGCCAGCAGTCCTGGGGGACGGATGAACACTGAAGCTTTCTTT. This encodes CASSPGGRMNTEAFF. The chain joins TRBV28 to TRBJ1-1; D may be TRBD1 (5 bases). Per germline, CDR1 MDHEN and CDR2 SYDVKM. Trimming took off 5 bases at V and 0 bases at J, with 13 bases between the two ends. The CDR3 is 15 residues long. The entire variable domain, with the rest obtained from reference TRBV28 and TRBJ1-1, is as follows: DVKVTQSSRYLVKRTGEKVFLECVQDMDHENMFWYRQDPGLGLRLIYFSYDVKMKEKGDIPEGYSVSREKKERFSLILESASTNQTSMYLCASSPGGRMNTEAFFGQGTRLTVV.

The chain carries TRBV27 and TRBJ2-7; tentative D call: TRBD2 (6 bases). There are 15 residues in the CDR3. V gave up 5 bases and J gave up 3 bases, with 17 bases separating them. The V gene's germline CDR1 is MNHEY and CDR2 SMNVEV (reference sequence). CDR3 nucleotide sequence: TGTGCCAGCAGTCCAGTCTCGGGACTGAGCTACGAGCAGTACTTC. It is translated as CASSPVSGLSYEQYF.

The chain employs TRBV11-2 and TRBJ2-7; 8 positions agree with TRBD2. Germline V gene sequence: CDR1 SGHAT, CDR2 FQNNGV. V was clipped by 0 bases and J by 0 bases; unmatched bases: 7. The CDR3 totals 17 residues. Here the CDR3 DNA reads TGTGCCAGCAGCTTAGATCCTAGCGGGCCCCTCTCCTACGAGCAGTACTTC. It translates to CASSLDPSGPLSYEQYF.

There are a few counts of this clonotype. The chain couples TRBV15 to TRBJ2-6; no reliable D call. The CDR3 spans 15 residues. In germline, CDR1 is LNHNV, CDR2 YYDKDF (reference sequence). Trimming left V 4 bases short and J 0 bases short, with 7 bases between. The CDR3 region is CATSTYRSGANVLTF. In DNA form, the CDR3 reads TGTGCCACCAGCACCTATCGCTCTGGGGCCAACGTCCTGACTTTC. Combining the CDR3 with reference TRBV15 and TRBJ2-6 gives the whole variable domain DAMVIQNPRYQVTQFGKPVTLSCSQTLNHNVMYWYQQKSSQAPKLLFHYYDKDFNNEADTPDNFQSRRPNTSFCFLDIRSPGLGDTAMYLCATSTYRSGANVLTFGAGSRLTVL.

The CDR3 sequence is CASSLGGTDTQYF. Here the CDR3 DNA reads TGTGCCAGCAGCTTAGGAGGCACAGATACGCAGTATTTT. J is TRBJ2-3 and V is TRBV7-2; D uncertain. V shed 1 base and J shed 1 base, with 3 bases lying between them. This CDR3 has 13 amino acids. The germline CDR1 and CDR2 sequences are SGHTA and FQGNSA.

CDR3 residues: CASRAGNQPQHF. DNA for the CDR3: TGTGCCAGTAGAGCAGGGAATCAGCCCCAGCATTTT. The rearrangement links TRBV19 to TRBJ1-5, with a possible D match to TRBD1 (5 bases). Germline CDR1 and CDR2: LNHDA and SQIVND (reference sequence). Deletions cut 6 bases from V and 4 bases from J, with 7 bases between. The CDR3 totals 12 residues.

This clonotype was seen only a few times. The chain links TRBV15 to TRBJ2-3; 8 positions agree with TRBD2. Germline assignment: CDR1 LNHNV and CDR2 YYDKDF (reference sequence). CDR3 length equals 15 residues. After removal of 1 base from V and 0 bases from J, the junction contained 0 bases not matched to a gene. The DNA for the CDR3 is TGTGCCACCAGCAGAGCTAGCGGGAGCACAGATACGCAGTATTTT. Translating it yields CATSRASGSTDTQYF.

In nucleotides, the CDR3 is TGTGCCAGTTCCCTCCCAGGGGCGCGGTATGGCTACACCTTC. Its translation is CASSLPGARYGYTF. The chain recombines TRBV19 with TRBJ1-2; possible D gene TRBD1, 6 bases. Trimming pared 8 bases from V and 5 bases from J, leaving 18 bases between. The germline CDR1 and CDR2 sequences are LNHDA and SQIVND (reference sequence). The CDR3 has 14 amino acids.

The V gene is TRBV27, the J gene TRBJ1-5; TRBD1 aligns across 10 bases. Germline-derived CDR1 and CDR2 are MNHEY and SMNVEV (reference sequence). The length of the CDR3 is 16 residues. Trimming took 3 bases from V and 6 from J; bases not matched to a gene: 8. CDR3 loop: CASSLYGQGDGQPQHF. The CDR3 bases are TGTGCCAGCAGTTTGTACGGACAGGGGGACGGTCAGCCCCAGCATTTT.

This rearrangement joins TRBV6-5 to TRBJ2-1; D is possibly TRBD1 (6 bases). The germline V gene encodes CDR1 MNHEY and CDR2 SVGAGI. The CDR3 contains 15 residues. Trimming took 6 bases from V and 0 from J, leaving 12 bases between them. CDR3 residues: CASRYDRNSYNEQFF. Here the CDR3 DNA reads TGTGCCAGCAGGTACGACAGGAACTCCTACAATGAGCAGTTCTTC.

This chain uses TRBV7-3 with TRBJ2-1; TRBD2 matches 11 bases. V dropped 5 bases and J dropped 5; count of bases not matched to a gene: 5. There are 15 residues in the CDR3. From germline, CDR1 is SGHTA and CDR2 FQGTGA. This chain's CDR3 is CASSQTSGAHNEQFF. For the CDR3, the DNA is TGTGCCAGCAGCCAGACTAGCGGGGCGCACAATGAGCAGTTCTTC.